The rows below give T cell receptor beta chains drawn from one sample of a study of shared clonotypes between healthy human individuals. Assay: immunoSEQ multiplex PCR; the TCRdb copy retains only in-frame clones and omits some. The sample contains about 2.4 million clones, 80% to 95% of which appear only once. The sample comprised naive CD4+ T cells from PBMCs. These receptors originate from a man aged 18 to 30 in good health. Some clones in this sample may be carry-over from other donors' samples. The CDR3 runs from the conserved cysteine through the conserved F or W. The D gene is left open where the match is weak. Size tells how often a clone was seen (once, few, many) or the class of an expanded clone, and some rows leave it out.

clone size: .
V gene: TRBV13
D gene: .
J gene: TRBJ2-3
CDR3 length: 14
CDR3 DNA: TGTGCCAGCAGCTCCAGGGGTGGCACAGATACGCAGTATTTT
CDR3 protein: CASSSRGGTDTQYF

clone size: .
V gene: TRBV7-9
D gene: .
J gene: TRBJ1-2
CDR3 length: 13
CDR3 DNA: TGTGCCAGCAGCTTAGCGGGGGGCACTGGCTACACCTTC
CDR3 protein: CASSLAGGTGYTF

clone size: .
V gene: TRBV28
D gene: TRBD1
J gene: TRBJ1-5
CDR3 length: 16
CDR3 DNA: TGTGCCAGCAGGGGAGGGACAGGGAAGGGCAATCAGCCCCAGCATTTT
CDR3 protein: CASRGGTGKGNQPQHF

clone size: .
V gene: TRBV7-9
D gene: .
J gene: TRBJ2-3
CDR3 length: 13
CDR3 DNA: TGTGCCAGCAGCTTAGGACTAGCAGATACGCAGTATTTT
CDR3 protein: CASSLGLADTQYF

clone size: .
V gene: TRBV5-6
D gene: TRBD1
J gene: TRBJ1-6
CDR3 length: 16
CDR3 DNA: TGTGCCAGCAGCCCTGGCGGGACAGGGATTTTTTCACCCCTCCACTTT
CDR3 protein: CASSPGGTGIFSPLHF

clone size: .
V gene: TRBV18
D gene: .
J gene: TRBJ2-5
CDR3 length: 14
CDR3 DNA: TGTGCCAGCTCACCACTATCTAATCGGGAGACCCAGTACTTC
CDR3 protein: CASSPLSNRETQYF

clone size: .
V gene: TRBV6-4
D gene: .
J gene: TRBJ2-2
CDR3 length: 14
CDR3 DNA: TGTGCCAGAAGACCGGTCATCAACACCGGGGAGCTGTTTTTT
CDR3 protein: CARRPVINTGELFF

clone size: once
V gene: TRBV5-6
D gene: TRBD2
J gene: TRBJ2-1
CDR3 length: 17
CDR3 DNA: TGTGCCAGCAGCTTGGCCTTGGGGGCTAGCGGGATCAATGAGCAGTTCTTC
CDR3 protein: CASSLALGASGINEQFF

clone size: .
V gene: TRBV15
D gene: .
J gene: TRBJ1-1
CDR3 length: 15
CDR3 DNA: TGTGCCACCAGCAGGCGTTGGTCTGCCAACACTGAAGCTTTCTTT
CDR3 protein: CATSRRWSANTEAFF

clone size: .
V gene: TRBV7-2
D gene: .
J gene: TRBJ1-5
CDR3 length: 19
CDR3 DNA: TGTGCCAGCAGCTTGAGACTGCAGGGGTGGAGGGGTAGCAATCAGCCCCAGCATTTT
CDR3 protein: CASSLRLQGWRGSNQPQHF

clone size: once
V gene: TRBV28
D gene: .
J gene: TRBJ2-4
CDR3 length: 16
CDR3 DNA: TGTGCCAGCAGTTGGAGGGGGGCAGTAGCCAAAAACATTCAGTACTTC
CDR3 protein: CASSWRGAVAKNIQYF

clone size: .
V gene: TRBV27
D gene: .
J gene: TRBJ2-1
CDR3 length: 16
CDR3 DNA: TGTGCCAGCAGTTCTCGGACAGCCGTGCGGTACAATGAGCAGTTCTTC
CDR3 protein: CASSSRTAVRYNEQFF

clone size: .
V gene: TRBV30
D gene: .
J gene: TRBJ1-4
CDR3 length: 14
CDR3 DNA: TGTGCCTGGCGCGAGGGGGACTGGAGTGAAAAACTGTTTTTT
CDR3 protein: CAWREGDWSEKLFF

clone size: .
V gene: TRBV5-6
D gene: .
J gene: TRBJ1-2
CDR3 length: 12
CDR3 DNA: TGTGCCAGCAGCTTGGGAGGGATCGGCTACACCTTC
CDR3 protein: CASSLGGIGYTF

clone size: .
V gene: TRBV28
D gene: TRBD2
J gene: TRBJ2-3
CDR3 length: 18
CDR3 DNA: TGTGCCAGCAGGGACTACAACGGACTAGCGGCTAGCACAGATACGCAGTATTTT
CDR3 protein: CASRDYNGLAASTDTQYF

clone size: .
V gene: TRBV28
D gene: .
J gene: TRBJ1-2
CDR3 length: 14
CDR3 DNA: TGTGCCAGCACCACGGGTCTAGTTAGGTTTGGCTACACCTTC
CDR3 protein: CASTTGLVRFGYTF

clone size: .
V gene: TRBV27
D gene: .
J gene: TRBJ1-2
CDR3 length: 17
CDR3 DNA: TGTGCCAGCAGTTTAAGGAGGCCGTTCTACACTAACTATGGCTACACCTTC
CDR3 protein: CASSLRRPFYTNYGYTF

clone size: few
V gene: TRBV14
D gene: .
J gene: TRBJ2-5
CDR3 length: 11
CDR3 DNA: TGTGCCAGCAGCCTGGGAGAGACCCAGTACTTC
CDR3 protein: CASSLGETQYF

clone size: .
V gene: TRBV9
D gene: .
J gene: TRBJ1-1
CDR3 length: 15
CDR3 DNA: TGTGCCAGCAGCGTAGGGGCCGTCACGAACACTGAAGCTTTCTTT
CDR3 protein: CASSVGAVTNTEAFF

clone size: .
V gene: TRBV5-8
D gene: TRBD1
J gene: TRBJ2-2
CDR3 length: 15
CDR3 DNA: TGTGCCAGCAGCTCGGGACAGGGGTTTCCCGGGGAGCTGTTTTTT
CDR3 protein: CASSSGQGFPGELFF

clone size: .
V gene: TRBV29-1
D gene: .
J gene: TRBJ2-3
CDR3 length: 14
CDR3 DNA: TGCAGCGTTGTTCCGGGACAAGTCCCAGATACGCAGTATTTT
CDR3 protein: CSVVPGQVPDTQYF

clone size: .
V gene: TRBV28
D gene: .
J gene: TRBJ2-7
CDR3 length: 14
CDR3 DNA: TGTGCCAGCAGTTTAGGGCCGCGGGGTTACGAGCAGTACTTC
CDR3 protein: CASSLGPRGYEQYF

clone size: .
V gene: TRBV7-8
D gene: .
J gene: TRBJ2-3
CDR3 length: 15
CDR3 DNA: TGTGCCAGCAGCTTGGCAGTTACTAGCACAGATACGCAGTATTTT
CDR3 protein: CASSLAVTSTDTQYF

clone size: .
V gene: TRBV25-1
D gene: TRBD2
J gene: TRBJ2-7
CDR3 length: 14
CDR3 DNA: TGTGCCAGCAGTGAGAGCGGGAGTCTCTACGAGCAGTACTTC
CDR3 protein: CASSESGSLYEQYF

clone size: .
V gene: TRBV29-1
D gene: TRBD1
J gene: TRBJ2-3
CDR3 length: 12
CDR3 DNA: TGCAGCGCAGGACAGGAGGCGGATACGCAGTATTTT
CDR3 protein: CSAGQEADTQYF

clone size: .
V gene: TRBV6-1
D gene: TRBD2
J gene: TRBJ2-1
CDR3 length: 15
CDR3 DNA: TGTGCCAGCAGTGTAGCAGGACTAGCGGGAGTTAGGCAGTTCTTC
CDR3 protein: CASSVAGLAGVRQFF

clone size: .
V gene: TRBV30
D gene: .
J gene: TRBJ2-3
CDR3 length: 14
CDR3 DNA: TGTGCCTGGAGCTTGGGACGGAGCACAGATACGCAGTATTTT
CDR3 protein: CAWSLGRSTDTQYF

clone size: .
V gene: TRBV18
D gene: .
J gene: TRBJ2-5
CDR3 length: 15
CDR3 DNA: TGTGCCAGCTCACCACTTGTCTCAGGGTACGAGACCCAGTACTTC
CDR3 protein: CASSPLVSGYETQYF

clone size: .
V gene: TRBV6-5
D gene: .
J gene: TRBJ1-3
CDR3 length: 14
CDR3 DNA: TGTGCCAGCAGGCCCGGGACCAGGGAAAACACCATATATTTT
CDR3 protein: CASRPGTRENTIYF

clone size: .
V gene: TRBV15
D gene: .
J gene: TRBJ1-3
CDR3 length: 16
CDR3 DNA: TGTGCCACCAGCAGAGTTGAGGCCGTCTCTGGAAACACCATATATTTT
CDR3 protein: CATSRVEAVSGNTIYF

clone size: .
V gene: TRBV2
D gene: .
J gene: TRBJ1-4
CDR3 length: 12
CDR3 DNA: TGTGCCAGCAGTGAAGCTGGTGAAAAACTGTTTTTT
CDR3 protein: CASSEAGEKLFF

clone size: .
V gene: TRBV11-2
D gene: .
J gene: TRBJ2-5
CDR3 length: 14
CDR3 DNA: TGTGCCAGCGGCAGGGGACTCCCTCAAGAGACCCAGTACTTC
CDR3 protein: CASGRGLPQETQYF

clone size: .
V gene: TRBV9
D gene: .
J gene: TRBJ1-1
CDR3 length: 15
CDR3 DNA: TGTGCCAGCAGCCTCAACCCCGGGAGGTACACTGAAGCTTTCTTT
CDR3 protein: CASSLNPGRYTEAFF

clone size: .
V gene: TRBV19
D gene: .
J gene: TRBJ2-1
CDR3 length: 14
CDR3 DNA: TGTGCCAGTAGTGCGGGACAGCCCTACAATGAGCAGTTCTTC
CDR3 protein: CASSAGQPYNEQFF

clone size: .
V gene: TRBV7-3
D gene: TRBD1
J gene: TRBJ2-7
CDR3 length: 14
CDR3 DNA: TGTGCCAGCAGCCCGACAGGGTTCGACTACGAGCAGTACTTC
CDR3 protein: CASSPTGFDYEQYF

clone size: .
V gene: TRBV6-5
D gene: .
J gene: TRBJ2-7
CDR3 length: 14
CDR3 DNA: TGTGCCAGCAGTTACGAATCAGGGTACTACGAGCAGTACTTC
CDR3 protein: CASSYESGYYEQYF

clone size: .
V gene: TRBV4-1
D gene: .
J gene: TRBJ1-2
CDR3 length: 14
CDR3 DNA: TGCGCCAGCAGCCAAGATTGGTCGAGCTATGGCTACACCTTC
CDR3 protein: CASSQDWSSYGYTF

clone size: .
V gene: TRBV19
D gene: TRBD2
J gene: TRBJ2-1
CDR3 length: 15
CDR3 DNA: TGTGCCAGTAGTATAACGGGAGGGCCTCGGAATGAGCAGTTCTTC
CDR3 protein: CASSITGGPRNEQFF

clone size: .
V gene: TRBV9
D gene: TRBD1
J gene: TRBJ1-1
CDR3 length: 16
CDR3 DNA: TGTGCCAGCAGCAAGGTGGGACAGGGGGCTTTTACTGAAGCTTTCTTT
CDR3 protein: CASSKVGQGAFTEAFF

clone size: .
V gene: TRBV28
D gene: .
J gene: TRBJ2-7
CDR3 length: 14
CDR3 DNA: TGTGCCAGCAGTCTTTGGACAGCCTCCTACGAGCAGTACTTC
CDR3 protein: CASSLWTASYEQYF

clone size: .
V gene: TRBV10-3
D gene: .
J gene: TRBJ1-3
CDR3 length: 17
CDR3 DNA: TGTGCCATCAGTGAGTCTGTCGGAGGGAGCTCTGGAAACACCATATATTTT
CDR3 protein: CAISESVGGSSGNTIYF

clone size: .
V gene: TRBV5-1
D gene: TRBD2
J gene: TRBJ2-1
CDR3 length: 15
CDR3 DNA: TGCGCCAGCAGCACCCTAGCGGGAGTAAAAAATGAGCAGTTCTTC
CDR3 protein: CASSTLAGVKNEQFF

clone size: .
V gene: TRBV6-1
D gene: .
J gene: TRBJ1-2
CDR3 length: 14
CDR3 DNA: TGTGCCAGCAGTGGTCGGACGGGGACCTATGGCTACACCTTC
CDR3 protein: CASSGRTGTYGYTF